One sample yielded the 18 T cell receptor beta chains listed below, sequenced in a study of blood T cell repertoires in COVID-19. TCRdb keeps only in-frame clones here, not all; method: immunoSEQ multiplex PCR. Altogether about 89,000 clones are present, 65% to 80% being singletons, with the ten largest covering over 40%. Sequenced: peripheral blood. The receptors were gathered from a human donor in a cohort sampled during active COVID-19.

The V and J genes are TRBV5-1 and TRBJ1-5; 9 nucleotides match TRBD1. The CDR3 has 16 residues. From germline, CDR1 is SGHRS and CDR2 YFSETQ. Trimming at V came to 1 base and at J to 4 bases, leaving 6 bases not matched to a gene. CDR3 amino acids: CASSLSAGQGNQPQHF. The CDR3 DNA reads TGCGCCAGCAGCTTGTCCGCGGGACAGGGTAATCAGCCCCAGCATTTT.

The chain carries TRBV7-9 and TRBJ1-4; tentative D call: TRBD1 (6 bases). Trimming cost V 1 base and J 4 bases, with 13 bases left between them. The germline V gene encodes CDR1 SEHNR and CDR2 FQNEAQ (reference sequence). This CDR3 region has 16 residues. This CDR3 is CASSLGYQGGNEKLFF. The CDR3 DNA reads TGTGCCAGCAGCTTAGGTTATCAAGGGGGTAATGAAAAACTGTTTTTT.

V and J are TRBV20-1 and TRBJ2-1; D is unresolved. There are 10 residues in the CDR3. Trimming pared 4 bases from V and 9 bases from J, leaving 7 bases between. Germline CDR1 is DFQATT and CDR2 is SNEGSKA (reference sequence). CDR3 sequence: CSAIHGEQFF. The CDR3 DNA sequence: TGCAGTGCTATCCACGGTGAGCAGTTCTTC.

V gene TRBV7-6 combines with J gene TRBJ2-7, with D perhaps TRBD1 (6 bases). The CDR3 consists of 15 residues. The V end was cut by 4 bases, the J end by 0 bases, with 13 bases between. Looked up from germline, CDR1 is SGHVS and CDR2 is FNYEAQ. The CDR3 sequence: CASSSRQGRSYEQYF. CDR3 coding DNA: TGTGCCAGCAGCTCCCGCCAGGGGCGCTCCTACGAGCAGTACTTC.

The V gene is TRBV3-1 (or the pseudogene TRBV3-2), the J gene TRBJ2-3; D perhaps matches TRBD2 (6 bases). V dropped 0 bases and J dropped 5 bases, with 12 bases sitting between them. Germline V gene lookup returns CDR1 LGHDT and CDR2 YNNKEL (reference sequence). CDR3 length equals 15 residues. The CDR3 DNA follows: TGTGCCAGCAGCCAAGACAGACTAGGAGGAGATACGCAGTATTTT. This encodes CASSQDRLGGDTQYF.

The CDR3 coding sequence is TGTGCCAGCCGGGGGGGCGGGGACACTGAAGCTTTCTTT. This translates into CASRGGGDTEAFF. V gene TRBV21-1 combines with J gene TRBJ1-1. TRBV21-1 is described as a pseudogene. This CDR3 has 13 residues.

V is TRBV10-2 and J is TRBJ2-1; D perhaps matches TRBD2 (5 bases). The V gene lost 6 bases and the J gene lost 5 bases, with 14 bases spanning the gap. The CDR3 is made up of 14 amino acids. Looked up from germline, CDR1 is WSHSY and CDR2 is SAAADI. CDR3 in DNA: TGCGCCAGCAGAGAGAGCGGAACCCACAATGAGCAGTTCTTC. It is translated as CASRESGTHNEQFF.

The chain employs TRBV6-6 and TRBJ2-5, with D possibly TRBD1 on 6 matching bases. Trimming removed 0 bases from V and 1 base from J, with 9 bases in between. The CDR3 is 15 residues long. CDR1 and CDR2 (germline): MNHNY, SVGAGI (reference sequence). The CDR3 nucleotides are TGTGCCAGCAGTTACTCAGGGGGTGGCCAAGAGACCCAGTACTTC. Residues: CASSYSGGGQETQYF.

This chain links TRBV19 with TRBJ2-3, with TRBD1 identical over 8 bases. The length of the CDR3 is 15 residues. The germline gives CDR1 LNHDA, CDR2 SQIVND (reference sequence). Written as DNA, the CDR3 is TGTGCTACTAGAGACAGGGGTAAAATTGGAGATACGCAGTATTTT. This gives the protein CATRDRGKIGDTQYF. The full variable domain, in which reference TRBV19 and TRBJ2-3 provide the parts outside the CDR3, is DGGITQSPKYLFRKEGQNVTLSCEQNLNHDAMYWYRQDPGQGLRLIYYSQIVNDFQKGDIAEGYSVSREKKESFPLTVTSAQKNPTAFYLCATRDRGKIGDTQYFGPGTRLTVL.

J is TRBJ1-5 and V is TRBV6-1; tentatively, D is TRBD1 (6 bases). The CDR3 runs 13 residues. Trimming removed 3 bases at V and 3 bases at J, with 6 bases between. The germline gives CDR1 MNHNS, CDR2 SASEGT. CDR3 loop: CASSEGHNQPQHF. In DNA form, the CDR3 reads TGTGCCAGCAGTGAGGGACACAATCAGCCCCAGCATTTT.

This clone was recorded a few times. The chain carries TRBV6-2 or TRBV6-3 and TRBJ2-7; D might be TRBD2 (6 bases). The CDR3 has 15 residues. Per the germline V gene, CDR1 is MNHEY and CDR2 is SVGEGT. Trimming took 2 bases from V and 6 from J, leaving 17 bases between them. CDR3 nucleotide sequence: TGTGCCAGCAGTTACGCGGGGTCCCGGAGGGGCGAGCAGTACTTC. This translates into CASSYAGSRRGEQYF.

The V call is TRBV7-2, the J call TRBJ1-5; no definite D call. This CDR3 spans 13 amino acids. From germline, CDR1 is SGHTA and CDR2 FQGNSA. V lost 3 bases, J lost 6 bases, and 9 bases lay in between. The chain's CDR3 is CASSFNSGQPQHF. The CDR3 DNA reads as TGTGCCAGCAGCTTTAATTCGGGTCAGCCCCAGCATTTT.

This chain uses TRBV5-1 with TRBJ2-3; D is perhaps TRBD2 (7 bases). This CDR3 contains 15 residues. Trimming removed 1 base from V and 3 bases from J, with 12 bases in between. Germline V gives CDR1 SGHRS, CDR2 YFSETQ. The chain's CDR3 is CASSLRGARTDTQYF. Here the CDR3 DNA reads TGCGCCAGCAGCTTGCGGGGGGCGAGGACAGATACGCAGTATTTT.

This chain uses TRBV19 with TRBJ2-2, with TRBD1 matching over 10 bases. This CDR3 is built from 16 residues. Germline CDR1 reads LNHDA; CDR2 reads SQIVND (reference sequence). Germline trimming cut 5 bases from V and 4 bases from J; bases unmatched to any gene: 7. The CDR3 nucleotides are TGTGCCAGTAGTCGGGGACAGGGGAGGGCCACCGGGGAGCTGTTTTTT. Translation: CASSRGQGRATGELFF.

This clone was seen a single time. The chain recombines TRBV20-1 with TRBJ2-3; tentative D call: TRBD2 (5 bases). Between the trimmed V and J ends, which lost 5 bases and 10 bases, there was a span of 10 bases. This CDR3 region has 10 residues. The germline gives CDR1 DFQATT, CDR2 SNEGSKA (reference sequence). The CDR3 bases are TGCAGTGCTTTGGACTGGTCGCAGTATTTT. This encodes CSALDWSQYF.

This clone was seen a few times. V is TRBV7-2 and J is TRBJ2-6; D unclear. The germline V gene encodes CDR1 SGHTA and CDR2 FQGNSA. The CDR3 loop spans 15 amino acids. Trimming shortened V by 5 bases and J by 1 base, and 9 bases separated the two germline ends. CDR3 sequence: CASSLHRSGANVLTF. In DNA, the CDR3 is TGTGCCAGCAGCCTCCACAGATCTGGGGCCAACGTCCTGACTTTC.

The CDR3 is CASSARTSGVTDTQYF. Written as DNA, the CDR3 is TGTGCCAGCAGCGCGCGGACTAGCGGGGTCACAGATACGCAGTATTTT. The J gene is TRBJ2-3, the V gene TRBV4-2; 12 nucleotides line up with TRBD2. Trimming at V came to 5 bases and at J to 2 bases, leaving 5 bases not matched to a gene. This CDR3 is built from 16 residues. Germline assignment: CDR1 LGHNA and CDR2 YNFKEQ.

In its sample, this clone was seen many times. The chain carries TRBV9 and TRBJ2-3, with D tentatively TRBD2 (5 bases). The germline V and J ends were trimmed by 0 bases and 3 bases, with 23 bases remaining between them. This CDR3 is 19 amino acids long. Germline loops: CDR1 SGDLS, CDR2 YYNGEE. The CDR3 loop is CASSVGLVAPTSNTDTQYF. CDR3 nucleotides: TGTGCCAGCAGCGTAGGACTGGTAGCGCCCACCTCGAATACAGATACGCAGTATTTT.